The clone carrying this T cell receptor beta chain was observed once. Here immunoSEQ multiplex PCR was the method, and the copy in TCRdb shows in-frame clones only, minus some. The sample yields roughly 100,000 clones, nearly 90% seen once. This specimen belongs to a study of glioma-infiltrating T cells after dendritic cell vaccination. Time point: after dendritic cell vaccination, including at tumor progression/relapse. Trimming left V 0 bases short and J 5 bases short, with 10 bases between. The length of the CDR3 is 14 residues. CDR1 is SEHNR and CDR2 is FQNEAQ in the germline V gene (reference sequence).

This rearrangement joins TRBV7-9 to TRBJ1-1; D is undetermined. The receptor was derived from a human donor with glioblastoma. The sample in question was blood, obtained after dendritic cell vaccination. CDR3 sequence reads: CASSLARGGTEAFF. The CDR3 DNA sequence: TGTGCCAGCAGCTTAGCGAGAGGAGGGACTGAAGCTTTCTTT.